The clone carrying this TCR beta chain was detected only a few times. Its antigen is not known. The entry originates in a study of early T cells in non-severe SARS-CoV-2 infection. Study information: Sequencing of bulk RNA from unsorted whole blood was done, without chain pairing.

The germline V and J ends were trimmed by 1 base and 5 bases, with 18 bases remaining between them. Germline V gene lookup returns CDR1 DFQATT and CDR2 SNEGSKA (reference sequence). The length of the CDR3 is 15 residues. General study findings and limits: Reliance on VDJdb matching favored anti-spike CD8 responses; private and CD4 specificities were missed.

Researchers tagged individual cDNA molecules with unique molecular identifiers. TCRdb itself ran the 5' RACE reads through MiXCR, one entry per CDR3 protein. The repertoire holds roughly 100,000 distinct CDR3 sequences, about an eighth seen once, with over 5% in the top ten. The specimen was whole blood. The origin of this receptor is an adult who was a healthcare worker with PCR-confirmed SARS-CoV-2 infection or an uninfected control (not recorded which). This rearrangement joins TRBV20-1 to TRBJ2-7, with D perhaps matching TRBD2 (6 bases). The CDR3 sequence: CSARVLRLVGHEQYF. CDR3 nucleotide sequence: TGCAGTGCTAGAGTTTTGAGACTAGTAGGTCACGAGCAGTACTTC.